The entry below gives a single TCR beta chain sequence along with its context. Its antigen is undetermined. It may be a read error: a sequence one base away is much more abundant. The data were obtained in a study of blood T cells in healthy people across ages. They isolated at least 6.5 million PBMCs from each sample. This CDR3 has 14 residues. Study conclusions and caveats: A greater number of naive CD4+ cells and higher diversity distinguished long-lived donors from aged donors.

A second PCR, run for roughly 7 to 11 cycles, used a sample-barcoded 5' primer plus a J-beta primer mix. Each cDNA molecule, via a template-switch adaptor with 12 random nucleotides, was tagged. From each sample, at least 2.5 million paired-end reads containing CDR3 were obtained. Using its own MiXCR run on the 5' RACE reads, TCRdb lists one record per CDR3 protein. The sample lists hundreds of thousands of distinct CDR3 sequences; under 35% were seen once. This rearrangement joins TRBV12-3 or TRBV12-4 to TRBJ1-4; D gene ambiguous. Sequenced: blood. The TCR sequence derives from a woman older than 75 in good health. The CDR3 protein is CASSLQEVNEKRFF. CDR3 bases: TGTGCCAGCAGTTTACAGGAGGTCAATGAAAAACGGTTTTTT.